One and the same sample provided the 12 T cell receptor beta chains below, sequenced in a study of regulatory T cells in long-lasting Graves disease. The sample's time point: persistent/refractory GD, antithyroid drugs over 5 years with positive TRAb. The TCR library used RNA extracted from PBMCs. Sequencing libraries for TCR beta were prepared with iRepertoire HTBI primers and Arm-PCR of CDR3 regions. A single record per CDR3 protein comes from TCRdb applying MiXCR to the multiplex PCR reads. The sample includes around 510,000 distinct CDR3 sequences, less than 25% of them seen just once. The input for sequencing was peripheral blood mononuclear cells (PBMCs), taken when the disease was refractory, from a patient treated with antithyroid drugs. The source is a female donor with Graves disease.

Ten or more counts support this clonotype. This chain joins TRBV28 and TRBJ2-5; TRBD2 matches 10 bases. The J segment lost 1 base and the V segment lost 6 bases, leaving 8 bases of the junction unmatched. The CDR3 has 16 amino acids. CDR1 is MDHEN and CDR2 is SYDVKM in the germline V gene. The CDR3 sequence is CASSHGTSALQETQYF. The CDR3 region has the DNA TGTGCCAGCAGCCACGGGACTAGCGCACTCCAAGAGACCCAGTACTTC.

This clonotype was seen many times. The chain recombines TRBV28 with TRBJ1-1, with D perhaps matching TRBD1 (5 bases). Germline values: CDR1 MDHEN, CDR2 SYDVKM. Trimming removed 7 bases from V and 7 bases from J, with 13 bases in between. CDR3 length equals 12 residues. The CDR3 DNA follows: TGTGCCAGCAATGGACCCGGGGGTGAAGCTTTCTTT. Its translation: CASNGPGGEAFF.

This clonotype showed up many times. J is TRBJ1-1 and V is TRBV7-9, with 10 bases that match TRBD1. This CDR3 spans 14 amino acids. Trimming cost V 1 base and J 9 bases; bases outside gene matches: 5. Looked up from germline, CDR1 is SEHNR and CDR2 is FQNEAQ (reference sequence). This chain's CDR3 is CASSLDWTGGKAFF. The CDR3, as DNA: TGTGCCAGCAGCTTAGATTGGACAGGGGGTAAAGCTTTCTTT.

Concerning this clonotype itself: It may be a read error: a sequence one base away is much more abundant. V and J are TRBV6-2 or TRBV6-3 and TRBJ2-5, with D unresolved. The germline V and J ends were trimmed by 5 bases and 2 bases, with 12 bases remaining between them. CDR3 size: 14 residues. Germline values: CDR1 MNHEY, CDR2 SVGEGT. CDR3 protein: CASSESRWQETQYF. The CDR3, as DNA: TGTGCCAGCAGTGAGTCCCGGTGGCAAGAGACCCAGTACTTC.

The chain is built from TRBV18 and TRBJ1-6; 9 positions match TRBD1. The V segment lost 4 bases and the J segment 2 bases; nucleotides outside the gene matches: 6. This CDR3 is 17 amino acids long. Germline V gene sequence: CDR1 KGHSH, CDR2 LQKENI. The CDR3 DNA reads TGTGCCAGCTCACTACAGGGGGCACGCGCCTATAATTCACCCCTCCACTTT. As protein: CASSLQGARAYNSPLHF. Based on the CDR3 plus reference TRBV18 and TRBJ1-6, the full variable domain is NAGVMQNPRHLVRRRGQEARLRCSPMKGHSHVYWYRQLPEEGLKFMVYLQKENIIDESGMPKERFSAEFPKEGPSILRIQQVVRGDSAAYFCASSLQGARAYNSPLHFGNGTRLTVT.

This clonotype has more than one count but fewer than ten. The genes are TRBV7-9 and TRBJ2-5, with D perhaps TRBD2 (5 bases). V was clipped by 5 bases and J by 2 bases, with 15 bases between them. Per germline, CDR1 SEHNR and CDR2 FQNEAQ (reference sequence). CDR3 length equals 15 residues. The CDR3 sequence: CASSPSSSGQETQYF. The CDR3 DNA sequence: TGTGCCAGCAGCCCTAGCTCATCAGGACAAGAGACCCAGTACTTC.

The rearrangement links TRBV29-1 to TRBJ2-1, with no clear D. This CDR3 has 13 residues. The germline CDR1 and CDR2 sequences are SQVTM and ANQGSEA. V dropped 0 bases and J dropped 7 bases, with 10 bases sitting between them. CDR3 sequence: CSVEELLSNEQFF. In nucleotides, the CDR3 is TGCAGCGTTGAAGAGCTACTTTCGAATGAGCAGTTCTTC.

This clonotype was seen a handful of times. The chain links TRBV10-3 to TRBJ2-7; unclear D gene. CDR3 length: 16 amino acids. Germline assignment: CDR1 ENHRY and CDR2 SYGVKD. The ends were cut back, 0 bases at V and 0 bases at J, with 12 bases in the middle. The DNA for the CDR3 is TGTGCCATCAGTGAGTCGCCATCCCTGCGCTCCTACGAGCAGTACTTC. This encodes CAISESPSLRSYEQYF.

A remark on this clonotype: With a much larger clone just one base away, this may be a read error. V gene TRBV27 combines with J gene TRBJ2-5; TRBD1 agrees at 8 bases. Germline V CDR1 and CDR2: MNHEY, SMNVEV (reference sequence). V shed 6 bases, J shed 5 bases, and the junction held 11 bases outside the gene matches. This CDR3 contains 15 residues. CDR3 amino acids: CASRTEQGVVETQYF. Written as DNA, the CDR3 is TGTGCCAGCAGGACGGAACAGGGGGTTGTGGAGACCCAGTACTTC.

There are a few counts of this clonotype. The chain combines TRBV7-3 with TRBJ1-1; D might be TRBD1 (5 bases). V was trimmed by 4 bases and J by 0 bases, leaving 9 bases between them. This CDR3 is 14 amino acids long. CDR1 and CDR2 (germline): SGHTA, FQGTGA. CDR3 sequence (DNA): TGTGCCAGCAGCTCTGAGGGGATGAACACTGAAGCTTTCTTT. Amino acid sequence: CASSSEGMNTEAFF.

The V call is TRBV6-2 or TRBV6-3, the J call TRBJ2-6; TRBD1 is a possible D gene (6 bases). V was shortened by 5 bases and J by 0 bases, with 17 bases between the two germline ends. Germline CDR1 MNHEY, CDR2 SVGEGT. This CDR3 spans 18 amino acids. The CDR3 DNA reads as TGTGCCAGCAGTAGGACAGTAACCTTCTACTCTGGGGCCAACGTCCTGACTTTC. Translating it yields CASSRTVTFYSGANVLTF.

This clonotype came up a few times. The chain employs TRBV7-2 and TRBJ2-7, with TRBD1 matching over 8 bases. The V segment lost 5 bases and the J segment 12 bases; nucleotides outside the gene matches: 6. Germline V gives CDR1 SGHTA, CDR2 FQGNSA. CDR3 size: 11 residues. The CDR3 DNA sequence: TGTGCCAGCAGCCCGGACAGGGAGTGGTACTTC. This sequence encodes CASSPDREWYF.